A single sample is the source of the 15 T cell receptor beta chains below, sequenced in a study of T-cell reconstitution after alpha-beta-depleted transplantation in children. Unique molecular identifiers were built into the TCRbeta library. A single record per CDR3 protein comes from TCRdb applying MiXCR to the PCR reads. The data hold under 850,000 distinct CDR3 sequences, with 10% to 15% observed a single time. The material sequenced was PBMCs, taken before TCRalphabeta/CD19-depleted stem cell transplant. These receptors were collected from a girl between 2 and 10 years old with congenital amegakaryocytic thrombocytopenia, due to receive a stem cell transplant.

This chain connects TRBV5-5 to TRBJ2-5, with TRBD2 identical over 7 bases. CDR1 and CDR2 from the germline V gene are SGHKS and YYEKEE (reference sequence). Losses at the gene ends were 2 bases for V and 3 bases for J; bases not matched to a gene: 7. The CDR3 spans 15 residues. CDR3 residues: CASSFIFAGEETQYF. In DNA, the CDR3 is TGTGCCAGCAGCTTCATTTTCGCGGGAGAAGAGACCCAGTACTTC.

Ten or more counts support this clonotype. This rearrangement joins TRBV20-1 to TRBJ1-1, with D unresolved. The CDR3 consists of 15 residues. The V and J ends lost 6 bases and 4 bases respectively, with 21 bases between them. Germline V gene lookup returns CDR1 DFQATT and CDR2 SNEGSKA (reference sequence). As DNA, the CDR3 is TGCAGTGCCACTCTGGGTCCCTTACGAAGCACTGAAGCTTTCTTT. This encodes CSATLGPLRSTEAFF.

This clonotype was seen more than once but under ten times. The chain combines TRBV12-5 with TRBJ2-7, with 7 bases matching TRBD2. In germline, CDR1 is LGHNT, CDR2 FRNRAP. Trimming cost V 4 bases and J 3 bases; bases outside gene matches: 9. This CDR3 is 15 amino acids long. Here the CDR3 DNA reads TGTGCTAGTGGTTCACTTGGCGGGAGCTACTACGAGCAGTACTTC. It codes for CASGSLGGSYYEQYF.

This clonotype has a count of ten or more. The chain uses TRBV4-1 and TRBJ2-7, with D tentatively TRBD1 (5 bases). This CDR3 has 14 amino acids. V was shortened by 0 bases and J by 4 bases, with 10 bases between the two germline ends. Germline CDR1 and CDR2: MGHRA and YSYEKL. The CDR3 reads CASSQDGAGYEQYF. In nucleotides, the CDR3 is TGCGCCAGCAGCCAAGATGGGGCCGGGTACGAGCAGTACTTC.

This sequence joins TRBV5-1 and TRBJ2-6, with D possibly matching TRBD2 (5 bases). Between the trimmed V and J ends, which lost 4 bases and 2 bases, there was a span of 13 bases. This CDR3 contains 16 residues. Germline V lookup: CDR1 SGHRS, CDR2 YFSETQ. CDR3 nucleotides: TGCGCCAGCAGCCCCGATAGGGAGACTGGGGCCAACGTCCTGACTTTC. Translated: CASSPDRETGANVLTF.

The chain carries TRBV5-1 and TRBJ2-1; D is perhaps TRBD1 (6 bases). Deletions cut 0 bases from V and 7 bases from J, with 11 bases between. This CDR3 is built from 14 residues. The V gene's germline CDR1 is SGHRS and CDR2 YFSETQ. CDR3 in amino acids: CASSLAQGLNEQFF. For the CDR3, the DNA is TGCGCCAGCAGCTTGGCTCAGGGGTTAAATGAGCAGTTCTTC.

This clonotype was recorded at least ten times. J is TRBJ2-1 and V is TRBV5-1; D remains unclear. The germline V and J ends were trimmed by 0 bases and 7 bases, with 5 bases remaining between them. CDR1 and CDR2 (germline): SGHRS, YFSETQ. This CDR3 region has 12 residues. The CDR3: CASSLVRNEQFF. The CDR3 DNA is TGCGCCAGCAGCTTGGTGAGAAATGAGCAGTTCTTC.

The chain recombines TRBV27 with TRBJ2-7; the D gene is possibly TRBD1 (7 bases). The germline CDR1 and CDR2 sequences are MNHEY and SMNVEV (reference sequence). Trimming removed 5 bases from V and 2 bases from J, with 13 bases in between. The CDR3 totals 14 residues. CDR3 region: CASSMTGTAYEQYF. The CDR3 bases are TGTGCCAGCAGTATGACAGGGACTGCCTACGAGCAGTACTTC.

This clonotype has more than one count but fewer than ten. Here the CDR3 DNA reads TGTGCCAGCAGCACCCCTAGCGGAAGTTACGAGCAGTACTTC. Amino acid sequence: CASSTPSGSYEQYF. The chain carries TRBV7-2 and TRBJ2-7, with 7 bases fitting TRBD2. Trimming removed 5 bases from V and 4 bases from J; junction bases left unmatched: 8. The CDR3 has 14 residues. The germline V gene encodes CDR1 SGHTA and CDR2 FQGNSA.

This clonotype was seen only a few times. This rearrangement joins TRBV10-3 to TRBJ1-2; D remains ambiguous. This CDR3 has 11 amino acids. V lost 6 bases and J lost 2, with 4 bases in between. Germline values: CDR1 ENHRY, CDR2 SYGVKD. CDR3 nucleotides: TGTGCCATCAGCGACAACTATGGCTACACCTTC. Translated: CAISDNYGYTF.

This clonotype turned up a few times. This sequence joins TRBV18 and TRBJ2-7; D uncertain. Germline V gene lookup returns CDR1 KGHSH and CDR2 LQKENI. The CDR3 sequence is 12 residues long. V lost 3 bases and J 5 bases, leaving 8 bases between the germline ends. Here the CDR3 DNA reads TGTGCCAGCTCACCCCGATCCGACGAGCAGTACTTC. Amino acid sequence: CASSPRSDEQYF.

This clonotype was counted many times. The chain couples TRBV5-1 to TRBJ2-1, with 10 positions matching TRBD2. CDR1 and CDR2 (germline): SGHRS, YFSETQ. V was clipped by 1 base and J by 9 bases; unmatched bases: 10. The CDR3 is 16 residues long. The chain's CDR3 is CASSLSLIAGGGEQFF. The CDR3 nucleotides are TGCGCCAGCAGCTTGTCCCTTATAGCGGGAGGTGGTGAGCAGTTCTTC.

The rearrangement uses TRBV30 and TRBJ2-2, with 10 positions matching TRBD1. The CDR3 spans 13 residues. Germline loops: CDR1 GTSNPN, CDR2 SVGIG (reference sequence). V was clipped by 3 bases and J by 5 bases; unmatched bases: 0. The CDR3 region is CAWRDRGTGELFF. The CDR3, as DNA: TGTGCCTGGAGGGACAGGGGGACCGGGGAGCTGTTTTTT.

With respect to this clonotype: A much larger clone is a single base away; this may be a read error. This chain connects TRBV5-1 to TRBJ2-3, with TRBD2 identical over 8 bases. Germline V CDR1 and CDR2: SGHRS, YFSETQ. Trimming took 0 bases from V and 5 from J; bases not matched to a gene: 5. The CDR3 has 15 residues. Here the CDR3 DNA reads TGCGCCAGCAGCTTGGAGGCCGGGAGGGGAGATACGCAGTATTTT. Protein: CASSLEAGRGDTQYF.

There are many counts of this clonotype. The rearrangement joins TRBV20-1 to TRBJ2-5; D remains unclear. The CDR3 spans 10 residues. Germline V CDR1 and CDR2: DFQATT, SNEGSKA (reference sequence). V lost 5 bases and J lost 8, with 9 bases in between. The CDR3 sequence: CSAGPSTQYF. The CDR3 nucleotides are TGCAGTGCTGGCCCCAGTACCCAGTACTTC.